Below are 30 T cell receptor beta chains sequenced from a single sample in a study of blood T cell repertoires in COVID-19. The method was immunoSEQ multiplex PCR; TCRdb's version includes in-frame clones alone and lacks a portion of them. The sample comprises approximately 97,000 clones, over 65% of which are singletons, and roughly 4.4% rests with the top ten. The sample comprised peripheral blood. These receptors were obtained from a human donor in a cohort sampled during active COVID-19.

The genes are TRBV2 and TRBJ2-3; D may be TRBD2 (5 bases). CDR3 length: 14 amino acids. Trimming stripped 4 bases from V and 1 base from J, with 9 bases between. Germline V gene sequence: CDR1 SNHLY, CDR2 FYNNEI. CDR3 region: CASSVRVGTDTQYF. The DNA of the CDR3 is TGTGCCAGCAGTGTGAGGGTCGGCACAGATACGCAGTATTTT.

The sample holds one count of this clone. The rearrangement links TRBV19 to TRBJ2-5; perhaps TRBD2 as D (6 bases). V was pared by 1 base and J by 3 bases, with 9 bases between. The germline gives CDR1 LNHDA, CDR2 SQIVND (reference sequence). CDR3 length equals 14 residues. The CDR3 DNA reads as TGTGCCAGTAGTATAGGGGACTCCGAAGAGACCCAGTACTTC. Its translation is CASSIGDSEETQYF. The complete variable domain, with remaining parts taken from reference TRBV19 and TRBJ2-5, reads DGGITQSPKYLFRKEGQNVTLSCEQNLNHDAMYWYRQDPGQGLRLIYYSQIVNDFQKGDIAEGYSVSREKKESFPLTVTSAQKNPTAFYLCASSIGDSEETQYFGPGTRLLVL.

The chain couples TRBV19 to TRBJ2-1; TRBD1 might be the D (6 bases). From germline, CDR1 is LNHDA and CDR2 SQIVND (reference sequence). This CDR3 spans 15 amino acids. The V end lost 4 bases, the J end lost 4 bases, and 14 bases lay between the germline ends. CDR3 nucleotide sequence: TGTGCCAGTAGTAGCCGGGACACCATTTACAATGAGCAGTTCTTC. Protein: CASSSRDTIYNEQFF.

This clone was observed a single time. This chain connects TRBV10-3 to TRBJ1-5; a weak D match, TRBD1 (5 bases). V dropped 6 bases and J dropped 2 bases, with 11 bases sitting between them. The CDR3 consists of 14 residues. Germline V gene data show CDR1 as ENHRY and CDR2 as SYGVKD. Here the CDR3 reads CAISGGIGNQPQHF. As DNA, the CDR3 is TGTGCCATCAGCGGGGGAATAGGCAATCAGCCCCAGCATTTT.

This sequence joins TRBV7-9 and TRBJ2-2, with D perhaps matching TRBD1 (5 bases). V was pared by 4 bases and J by 8 bases, with 11 bases between. The CDR3 contains 13 residues. Germline V gene data show CDR1 as SEHNR and CDR2 as FQNEAQ (reference sequence). CDR3 DNA: TGTGCCAGCAGCTCAAGGGGTACTGGGGAGCTGTTTTTT. Translating gives CASSSRGTGELFF.

CDR3 sequence reads: CASSYSIGGAGWEQFF. Here the CDR3 DNA reads TGTGCCAGCAGTTACTCGATCGGGGGGGCCGGTTGGGAGCAGTTCTTC. The chain uses TRBV6-5 and TRBJ2-1, with 8 positions matching TRBD2. The CDR3 spans 16 residues. The trim removed 0 bases at V and 10 bases at J, leaving 11 bases unmatched. The germline CDR1 and CDR2 sequences are MNHEY and SVGAGI.

The chain is built from TRBV7-9 and TRBJ1-5, with D hard to call. Germline CDR1 is SEHNR and CDR2 is FQNEAQ (reference sequence). The CDR3 has 16 amino acids. The V and J ends lost 1 base and 8 bases respectively, with 18 bases between them. In DNA, the CDR3 is TGTGCCAGCAGCTTAGAGGGAGGGTCAGGCTGGAAGCCCCAGCATTTT. It codes for CASSLEGGSGWKPQHF.

This clone appeared a few times. The gene calls are TRBV7-2 and TRBJ2-5; 7 bases are a match to TRBD1. This CDR3 contains 14 residues. Germline V gives CDR1 SGHTA, CDR2 FQGNSA. The V segment lost 5 bases and the J segment 4 bases; nucleotides outside the gene matches: 7. CDR3 residues: CASSRTGPRETQYF. DNA for the CDR3: TGTGCCAGCAGCCGGACAGGACCGAGAGAGACCCAGTACTTC.

The chain has TRBV18 and TRBJ1-1; D is possibly TRBD1 (5 bases). Trimming took 0 bases from V and 4 from J, leaving 12 bases between them. The CDR3 contains 15 residues. The germline gives CDR1 KGHSH, CDR2 LQKENI. The CDR3 is CASSPPSGQVTEAFF. CDR3 nucleotides: TGTGCCAGCTCACCACCGTCAGGGCAGGTCACTGAAGCTTTCTTT.

In DNA, the CDR3 is TGTGCCAGCAGGGACAGGTCCACTGAAGCTTTCTTT. Protein product: CASRDRSTEAFF. The rearrangement links TRBV2 to TRBJ1-1; 7 nucleotides agree with TRBD1. From germline, CDR1 is SNHLY and CDR2 FYNNEI. The CDR3 is made up of 12 amino acids. V lost 6 bases to trimming and J lost 4 bases; unmatched junction nucleotides: 2.

The chain combines TRBV4-2 with TRBJ2-5; 11 bases are shared with TRBD2. J gave up 5 bases and V 5 bases, and 10 bases lay outside the gene matches. From germline, CDR1 is LGHNA and CDR2 YNFKEQ. The CDR3 sequence is 16 residues long. Written as DNA, the CDR3 is TGTGCCAGCAGCGCCTACGTAGCGGGGGGGCACGAGACCCAGTACTTC. As protein: CASSAYVAGGHETQYF.

The chain couples TRBV12-3 or TRBV12-4 to TRBJ2-7, with D perhaps matching TRBD1 (7 bases). The CDR3 length is 12 residues. V lost 6 bases, J lost 6 bases, and 12 bases lay in between. CDR3 protein: CASSGGGGEQYF. The CDR3 coding sequence is TGTGCCAGCAGCGGAGGGGGCGGCGAGCAGTACTTC.

V usage is TRBV19 and J usage is TRBJ1-1; TRBD1 might be the D (5 bases). The ends were cut back, 3 bases at V and 0 bases at J, with 8 bases in the middle. The CDR3 extends over 14 amino acids. Germline-derived CDR1 and CDR2 are LNHDA and SQIVND (reference sequence). CDR3 in DNA: TGTGCCAGTAGTATCCAGGGAATGAACACTGAAGCTTTCTTT. It specifies CASSIQGMNTEAFF.

The V and J genes are TRBV5-5 and TRBJ1-1; D is uncertain. There are 14 residues in the CDR3. CDR1 SGHKS and CDR2 YYEKEE come from the germline V gene (reference sequence). The V end lost 1 base, the J end lost 1 base, and 8 bases lay between the germline ends. As DNA, the CDR3 is TGTGCCAGCAGCTTGTGGCGGCGGAACACTGAAGCTTTCTTT. This codes for CASSLWRRNTEAFF.

V usage is TRBV10-3 and J usage is TRBJ2-1; 10 nucleotides line up with TRBD1. V lost 3 bases and J lost 6; bases outside the gene matches: 5. CDR1 ENHRY and CDR2 SYGVKD come from the germline V gene. This CDR3 has 15 residues. The CDR3 DNA follows: TGTGCCATCAGTGATAGACAGGGGGCGGTCAATGAGCAGTTCTTC. Translation: CAISDRQGAVNEQFF.

The chain uses TRBV3-1 (or the pseudogene TRBV3-2) and TRBJ1-2; 11 nucleotides agree with TRBD1. The V and J ends lost 1 base and 6 bases, in that order; junction bases with no gene match: 1. The germline V gene has CDR1 LGHDT and CDR2 YNNKEL (reference sequence). The CDR3 has 14 residues. As DNA, the CDR3 is TGTGCCAGCAGCCAAGCGGACAGGGGGCATGGCTACACCTTC. Encoded protein: CASSQADRGHGYTF.

The chain links TRBV11-2 to TRBJ2-5, with 12 bases identical to TRBD1. J gave up 5 bases and V 5 bases, and 9 bases lay outside the gene matches. The CDR3 has 16 residues. From germline, CDR1 is SGHAT and CDR2 FQNNGV. This chain's CDR3 is CASSPTGTGGLETQYF. DNA of the CDR3: TGTGCCAGCAGCCCAACCGGGACAGGGGGCTTGGAGACCCAGTACTTC. The full variable domain, with the rest looked up from reference TRBV11-2 and TRBJ2-5, is EAGVAQSPRYKIIEKRQSVAFWCNPISGHATLYWYQQILGQGPKLLIQFQNNGVVDDSQLPKDRFSAERLKGVDSTLKIQPAKLEDSAVYLCASSPTGTGGLETQYFGPGTRLLVL.

This clone was found once. The J gene is TRBJ2-5, the V gene TRBV14, with a weak D call TRBD2 (6 bases). Germline V lookup: CDR1 SGHDN, CDR2 FVKESK. The CDR3 covers 13 residues. V was clipped by 2 bases and J by 4 bases, with 8 bases between them. The CDR3 loop reads CASSQFGGETQYF. CDR3 nucleotides: TGTGCCAGCAGCCAATTCGGGGGAGAGACCCAGTACTTC.

The CDR3: CASSFQVSASPLHF. CDR3 DNA sequence: TGTGCCAGCAGTTTCCAAGTCAGCGCTTCACCCCTCCACTTT. The chain has TRBV3-1 (or the pseudogene TRBV3-2) and TRBJ1-6; no reliable D call. Germline lookup yields CDR1 LGHDT and CDR2 YNNKEL (reference sequence). The ends were cut back, 6 bases at V and 9 bases at J, with 15 bases in the middle. This CDR3 has 14 amino acids.

This clone was counted a single time. The rearrangement uses TRBV25-1 and TRBJ2-7; D is possibly TRBD1 (6 bases). V lost 4 bases to trimming and J lost 3 bases, with 7 bases between them. The length of the CDR3 is 12 residues. Germline V lookup: CDR1 MGHDK, CDR2 SYGVNS. DNA for the CDR3: TGTGCCAGCAGTGGCAGGGGCTACGAGCAGTACTTC. It translates to CASSGRGYEQYF.

The rearrangement joins TRBV29-1 to TRBJ2-6; D remains unclear. The CDR3 length is 14 residues. Germline V CDR1 and CDR2: SQVTM, ANQGSEA. Trimming took 2 bases from V and 4 from J, leaving 9 bases between them. The CDR3 region is CSVERVSGANVLTF. In DNA, the CDR3 is TGCAGCGTTGAAAGAGTCTCGGGGGCCAACGTCCTGACTTTC.

The chain couples TRBV28 to TRBJ2-3; a possible D gene is TRBD1 (7 bases). Looked up from germline, CDR1 is MDHEN and CDR2 is SYDVKM. There are 14 residues in the CDR3. With 8 bases removed from V and 1 base from J, the gap between germline ends came to 13 bases. CDR3 sequence reads: CASGQGGRTDTQYF. Written as DNA, the CDR3 is TGTGCCAGCGGTCAGGGGGGACGCACAGATACGCAGTATTTT.

The gene calls are TRBV6-5 and TRBJ2-1; D perhaps matches TRBD2 (5 bases). Germline values: CDR1 MNHEY, CDR2 SVGAGI. V was pared by 7 bases and J by 8 bases, with 15 bases between. The CDR3 runs 13 residues. In nucleotides, the CDR3 is TGTGCCAGCAATGTGTGGCGGACTGATGAGCAGTTCTTC. Translating gives CASNVWRTDEQFF.

The chain uses TRBV18 and TRBJ2-1; D is possibly TRBD2 (7 bases). V dropped 4 bases and J dropped 7 bases, with 11 bases sitting between them. This CDR3 region has 13 residues. Per germline, CDR1 KGHSH and CDR2 LQKENI. The CDR3 DNA sequence: TGTGCCAGCTCACGAGGGGGGGAGAATGAGCAGTTCTTC. Translating gives CASSRGGENEQFF.

This clone occurred a few times. This chain connects TRBV9 to TRBJ1-5, with 9 bases identical to TRBD1. This CDR3 contains 21 residues. Germline V lookup: CDR1 SGDLS, CDR2 YYNGEE. V gave up 5 bases and J gave up 2 bases; unmatched junction bases: 23. The CDR3 DNA is TGTGCCAGCAGTAAAAGGGTCGGTTCAACAGGGGGCGCGTTAGGCAATCAGCCCCAGCATTTT. This codes for CASSKRVGSTGGALGNQPQHF.

This sequence joins TRBV5-4 and TRBJ1-1; weak D call: TRBD1 (5 bases). Germline loops: CDR1 SGHNT, CDR2 YYREEE (reference sequence). Trimming pared 0 bases from V and 5 bases from J, leaving 11 bases between. CDR3 length: 14 residues. This chain's CDR3 is CASSLGARDTEAFF. The DNA of the CDR3 is TGTGCCAGCAGCTTGGGAGCCAGGGATACTGAAGCTTTCTTT.

The CDR3 DNA reads TGTGCCAGCAGTTTGAGGGAGAACTATGGCTACACCTTC. It encodes CASSLRENYGYTF. The chain links TRBV12-3 or TRBV12-4 to TRBJ1-2; no firm D call. V was pared by 3 bases and J by 2 bases, with 7 bases between. This CDR3 comprises 13 residues.

The chain has TRBV2 and TRBJ2-1; TRBD2 might be the D (5 bases). The CDR3 runs 13 residues. With 8 bases removed from V and 6 bases from J, the gap between germline ends came to 14 bases. In germline, CDR1 is SNHLY, CDR2 FYNNEI. The CDR3 loop is CASSPLASNEQFF. As DNA, the CDR3 is TGTGCCAGCTCACCTCTAGCAAGCAATGAGCAGTTCTTC.

This clone occurred a few times. This chain connects TRBV4-1 to TRBJ2-7, with 8 bases fitting TRBD1. Trimming cost V 0 bases and J 4 bases; bases outside gene matches: 2. The CDR3 covers 14 residues. CDR1 is MGHRA, CDR2 YSYEKL, per germline. The CDR3 sequence: CASSQDDRGYEQYF. DNA of the CDR3: TGCGCCAGCAGCCAAGATGACAGGGGATACGAGCAGTACTTC.

V is TRBV18 and J is TRBJ2-7; D gene uncertain. This CDR3 is built from 13 residues. Germline CDR1 is KGHSH and CDR2 is LQKENI. The V and J ends lost 3 bases and 7 bases respectively, with 13 bases between them. The CDR3 bases are TGTGCCAGCTCACCCTCGCAGCCCGGGGAGCAGTACTTC. This gives the protein CASSPSQPGEQYF.